What follows are 10 T cell receptor beta chains derived from one specimen sequenced in a study of regulatory T cells in long-lasting Graves disease. The time point was: newly diagnosed GD, antithyroid drugs for less than 3 months. From PBMCs, RNA was extracted and then used to make the TCR library. The TCR beta library used iRepertoire HTBI primers with Arm-PCR amplification of CDR3. From the multiplex PCR reads, TCRdb called clonotypes with MiXCR, one entry per CDR3 protein. The sample lists 350,000 to 500,000 distinct CDR3 sequences; 16% were seen once. This sample also appeared in a second study, on T cells in Graves' hyperthyroidism and ophthalmopathy.

The sample here was peripheral blood mononuclear cells (PBMCs), taken at new diagnosis, from a patient treated with antithyroid drugs. Receptor source: a young woman with Graves disease.

This clonotype was seen a few times. The rearrangement uses TRBV6-2 or TRBV6-3 and TRBJ1-2, with 9 bases lining up with TRBD1. V shed 0 bases, J shed 8 bases, and the junction held 7 bases outside the gene matches. Germline V gene sequence: CDR1 MNHEY, CDR2 SVGEGT. This CDR3 spans 15 amino acids. The CDR3: CASSYSGGQGRGYTF. Written as DNA, the CDR3 is TGTGCCAGCAGTTACTCGGGGGGACAGGGCCGCGGCTACACCTTC.

This clonotype was counted between two and nine times. The chain recombines TRBV20-1 with TRBJ1-5, with 7 nucleotides matching TRBD1. Germline V gives CDR1 DFQATT, CDR2 SNEGSKA (reference sequence). J gave up 7 bases and V 6 bases, and 6 bases lay outside the gene matches. The CDR3 is 12 residues long. CDR3 sequence (DNA): TGCAGTGCCGGGACAGCCGGGCAGCCCCAGCATTTT. Translated: CSAGTAGQPQHF.

This clonotype was detected many times. This chain links TRBV7-2 with TRBJ2-1; 8 nucleotides agree with TRBD2. The CDR3 is made up of 16 amino acids. V shed 0 bases, J shed 3 bases, and the junction held 4 bases outside the gene matches. Germline V gene data show CDR1 as SGHTA and CDR2 as FQGNSA. The CDR3 loop is CASSLAFTSGYNEQFF. The CDR3 DNA sequence: TGTGCCAGCAGCTTAGCGTTCACTAGCGGCTACAATGAGCAGTTCTTC. Complete variable domain (other parts from reference TRBV7-2 and TRBJ2-1): GAGVSQSPSNKVTEKGKDVELRCDPISGHTALYWYRQSLGQGLEFLIYFQGNSAPDKSGLPSDRFSAERTGGSVSTLTIQRTQQEDSAVYLCASSLAFTSGYNEQFFGPGTRLTVL.

The J gene is TRBJ2-1, the V gene TRBV19, with TRBD2 matching 8 bases. Germline CDR1 reads LNHDA; CDR2 reads SQIVND (reference sequence). The trim removed 6 bases at V and 0 bases at J, leaving 10 bases unmatched. The length of the CDR3 is 17 residues. The CDR3 DNA sequence: TGTGCCAGTAGAGCCACTCCAACTAGCGGCTCCTACAATGAGCAGTTCTTC. It encodes CASRATPTSGSYNEQFF.

This chain joins TRBV5-1 and TRBJ1-4, with a tentative D call TRBD1 (5 bases). Germline V lookup: CDR1 SGHRS, CDR2 YFSETQ. The CDR3 spans 15 residues. Trimming took off 4 bases at V and 4 bases at J, with 14 bases between the two ends. The CDR3 reads CASSVGRGGNEKLFF. DNA of the CDR3: TGCGCCAGCAGCGTGGGCCGGGGGGGTAATGAAAAACTGTTTTTT.

Many counts were recorded for this clonotype. This chain links TRBV6-5 with TRBJ2-7; 9 nucleotides match TRBD1. The CDR3 is made up of 14 amino acids. The V gene end was trimmed by 1 base and the J gene end by 7 bases; junction bases not matched to a gene: 5. Germline CDR1 is MNHEY and CDR2 is SVGAGI. CDR3 DNA: TGTGCCAGCAGTTACTTTGGGACAGGGAATGAGCAGTACTTC. Translated, it gives CASSYFGTGNEQYF.

Only a few counts were recorded for this clonotype. The chain is built from TRBV18 and TRBJ2-3, with D tentatively TRBD2 (5 bases). The CDR3 sequence is 13 residues long. CDR1 and CDR2 (germline): KGHSH, LQKENI. V was clipped by 3 bases and J by 5 bases, with 9 bases between them. The CDR3 spells CASSPGDEDTQYF. In DNA form, the CDR3 reads TGTGCCAGCTCACCGGGAGATGAAGATACGCAGTATTTT.

The chain couples TRBV20-1 to TRBJ2-3; D is unresolved. V was pared by 7 bases and J by 4 bases, with 12 bases between. The CDR3 sequence is 12 residues long. The germline V gene has CDR1 DFQATT and CDR2 SNEGSKA (reference sequence). The DNA of the CDR3 is TGCAGTGTCTTAACGGGCCCAGATACGCAGTATTTT. Translation: CSVLTGPDTQYF.

This clonotype was observed at least ten times. The chain couples TRBV30 to TRBJ1-6; D may be TRBD1 (5 bases). The CDR3 spans 13 residues. CDR1 is GTSNPN, CDR2 SVGIG, per germline (reference sequence). V lost 4 bases, J lost 4 bases, and 8 bases lay in between. The CDR3 nucleotides are TGTGCCTGGAAGAGGACATATAATTCACCCCTCCACTTT. Translated: CAWKRTYNSPLHF.

This clonotype was counted once. The chain uses TRBV25-1 and TRBJ1-1; the D gene is possibly TRBD1 (5 bases). Trimming took 1 base from V and 3 from J, leaving 18 bases between them. The length of the CDR3 is 17 residues. Germline lookup yields CDR1 MGHDK and CDR2 SYGVNS. CDR3 region: CASSEWGSAIWDTEAFF. The DNA of the CDR3 is TGTGCCAGCAGTGAATGGGGGAGCGCGATATGGGACACTGAAGCTTTCTTT.